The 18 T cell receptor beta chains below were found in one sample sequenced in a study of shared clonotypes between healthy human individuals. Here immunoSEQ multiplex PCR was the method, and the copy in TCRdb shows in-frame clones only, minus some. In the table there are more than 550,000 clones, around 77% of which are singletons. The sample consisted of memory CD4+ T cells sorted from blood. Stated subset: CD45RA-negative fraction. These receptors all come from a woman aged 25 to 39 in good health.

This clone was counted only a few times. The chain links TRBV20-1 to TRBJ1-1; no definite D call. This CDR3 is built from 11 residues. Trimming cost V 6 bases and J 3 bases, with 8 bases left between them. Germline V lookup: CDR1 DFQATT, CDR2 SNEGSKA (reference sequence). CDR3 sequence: CSAIRDTEAFF. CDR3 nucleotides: TGCAGTGCAATACGGGACACTGAAGCTTTCTTT.

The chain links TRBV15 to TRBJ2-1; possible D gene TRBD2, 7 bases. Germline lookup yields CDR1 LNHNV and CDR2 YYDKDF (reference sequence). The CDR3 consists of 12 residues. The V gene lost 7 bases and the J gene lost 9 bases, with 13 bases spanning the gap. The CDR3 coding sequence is TGTGCCACCACAGGGGAGGGGCGTGAGCAGTTCTTC. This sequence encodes CATTGEGREQFF.

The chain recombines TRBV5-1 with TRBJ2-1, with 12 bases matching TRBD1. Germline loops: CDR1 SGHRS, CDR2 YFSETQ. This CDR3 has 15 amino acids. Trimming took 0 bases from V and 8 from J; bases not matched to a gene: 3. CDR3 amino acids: CASSLEGTGGDEQFF. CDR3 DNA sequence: TGCGCCAGCAGCTTGGAAGGGACAGGGGGCGATGAGCAGTTCTTC.

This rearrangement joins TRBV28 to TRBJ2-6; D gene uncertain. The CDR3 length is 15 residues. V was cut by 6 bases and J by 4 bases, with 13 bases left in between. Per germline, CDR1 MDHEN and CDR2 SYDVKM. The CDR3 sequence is CASRPQLAGANVLTF. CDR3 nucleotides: TGTGCCAGCAGACCTCAGTTGGCAGGGGCCAACGTCCTGACTTTC. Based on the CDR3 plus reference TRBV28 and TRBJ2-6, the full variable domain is DVKVTQSSRYLVKRTGEKVFLECVQDMDHENMFWYRQDPGLGLRLIYFSYDVKMKEKGDIPEGYSVSREKKERFSLILESASTNQTSMYLCASRPQLAGANVLTFGAGSRLTVL.

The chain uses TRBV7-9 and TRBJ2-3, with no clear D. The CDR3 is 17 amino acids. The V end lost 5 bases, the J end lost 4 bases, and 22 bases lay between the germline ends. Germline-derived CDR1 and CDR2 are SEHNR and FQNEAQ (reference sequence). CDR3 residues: CASSPPFSLDASDTQYF. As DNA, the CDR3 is TGTGCCAGCAGCCCCCCTTTCTCACTGGATGCTTCAGATACGCAGTATTTT.

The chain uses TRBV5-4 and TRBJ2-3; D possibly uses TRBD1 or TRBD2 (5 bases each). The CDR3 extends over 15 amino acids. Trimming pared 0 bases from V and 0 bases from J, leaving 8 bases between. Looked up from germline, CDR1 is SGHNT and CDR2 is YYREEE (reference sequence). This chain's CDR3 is CASSLGGFSTDTQYF. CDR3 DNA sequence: TGTGCCAGCAGCTTGGGGGGGTTTAGCACAGATACGCAGTATTTT.

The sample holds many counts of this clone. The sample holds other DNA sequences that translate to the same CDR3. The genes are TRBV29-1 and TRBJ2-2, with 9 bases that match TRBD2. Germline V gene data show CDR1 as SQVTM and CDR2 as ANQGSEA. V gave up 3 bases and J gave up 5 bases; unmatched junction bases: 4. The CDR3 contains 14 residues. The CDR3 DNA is TGCAGCGTTGAGGGAGCGGGAGGTACCGGGGAGCTGTTTTTT. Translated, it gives CSVEGAGGTGELFF.

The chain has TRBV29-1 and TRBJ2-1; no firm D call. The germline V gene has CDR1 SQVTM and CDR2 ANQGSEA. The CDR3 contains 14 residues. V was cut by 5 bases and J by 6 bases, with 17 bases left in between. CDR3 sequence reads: CSVIPGASSNEQFF. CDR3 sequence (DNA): TGCAGCGTTATACCCGGAGCTTCATCCAATGAGCAGTTCTTC.

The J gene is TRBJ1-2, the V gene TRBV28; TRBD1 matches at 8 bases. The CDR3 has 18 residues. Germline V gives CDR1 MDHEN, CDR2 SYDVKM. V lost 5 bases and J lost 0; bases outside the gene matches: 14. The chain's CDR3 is CASSTNQGAKTSNYGYTF. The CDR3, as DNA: TGTGCCAGCAGTACCAACCAGGGGGCAAAAACTTCTAACTATGGCTACACCTTC.

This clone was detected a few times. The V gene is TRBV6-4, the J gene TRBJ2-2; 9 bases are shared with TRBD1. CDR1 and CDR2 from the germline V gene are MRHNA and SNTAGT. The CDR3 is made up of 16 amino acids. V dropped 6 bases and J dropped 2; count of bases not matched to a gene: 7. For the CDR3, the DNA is TGTGCCAGCAGACAGACAGGGGGGACTAACACCGGGGAGCTGTTTTTT. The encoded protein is CASRQTGGTNTGELFF.

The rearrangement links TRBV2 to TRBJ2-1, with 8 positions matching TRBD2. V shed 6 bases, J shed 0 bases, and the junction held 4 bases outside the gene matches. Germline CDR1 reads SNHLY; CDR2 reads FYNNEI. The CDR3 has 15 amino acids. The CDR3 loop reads CASSRAGASYNEQFF. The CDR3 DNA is TGTGCCAGCAGCAGAGCGGGGGCCTCCTACAATGAGCAGTTCTTC.

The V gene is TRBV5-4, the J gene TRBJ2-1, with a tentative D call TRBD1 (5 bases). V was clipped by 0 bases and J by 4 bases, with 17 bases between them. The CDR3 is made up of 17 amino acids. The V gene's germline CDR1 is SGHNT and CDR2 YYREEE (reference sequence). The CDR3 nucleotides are TGTGCCAGCAGCTTGGCCGTCAAGGCAGGGTCGTACAATGAGCAGTTCTTC. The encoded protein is CASSLAVKAGSYNEQFF.

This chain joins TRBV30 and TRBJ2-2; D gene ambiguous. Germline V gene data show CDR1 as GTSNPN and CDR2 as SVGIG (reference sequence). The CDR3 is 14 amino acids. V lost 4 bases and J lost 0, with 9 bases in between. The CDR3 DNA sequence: TGTGCCTGGATTTCACGGACGAACACCGGGGAGCTGTTTTTT. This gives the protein CAWISRTNTGELFF.

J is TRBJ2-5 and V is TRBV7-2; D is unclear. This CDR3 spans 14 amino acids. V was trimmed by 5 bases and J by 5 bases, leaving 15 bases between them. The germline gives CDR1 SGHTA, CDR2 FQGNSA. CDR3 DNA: TGTGCCAGCAGCCAGCTACGGTTTTACGAGACCCAGTACTTC. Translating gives CASSQLRFYETQYF.

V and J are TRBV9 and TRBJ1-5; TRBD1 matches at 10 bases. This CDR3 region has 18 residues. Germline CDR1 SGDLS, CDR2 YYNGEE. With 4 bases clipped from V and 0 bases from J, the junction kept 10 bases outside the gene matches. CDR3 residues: CASSILGQGGYSNQPQHF. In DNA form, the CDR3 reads TGTGCCAGCAGCATACTAGGACAGGGGGGTTATAGCAATCAGCCCCAGCATTTT. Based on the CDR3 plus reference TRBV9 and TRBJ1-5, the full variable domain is DSGVTQTPKHLITATGQRVTLRCSPRSGDLSVYWYQQSLDQGLQFLIQYYNGEERAKGNILERFSAQQFPDLHSELNLSSLELGDSALYFCASSILGQGGYSNQPQHFGDGTRLSIL.

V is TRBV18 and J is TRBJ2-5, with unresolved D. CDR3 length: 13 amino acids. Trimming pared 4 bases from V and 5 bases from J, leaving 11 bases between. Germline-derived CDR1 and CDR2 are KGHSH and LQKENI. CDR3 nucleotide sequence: TGTGCCAGCTCACGTAGTACCCCGGAGACCCAGTACTTC. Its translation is CASSRSTPETQYF.

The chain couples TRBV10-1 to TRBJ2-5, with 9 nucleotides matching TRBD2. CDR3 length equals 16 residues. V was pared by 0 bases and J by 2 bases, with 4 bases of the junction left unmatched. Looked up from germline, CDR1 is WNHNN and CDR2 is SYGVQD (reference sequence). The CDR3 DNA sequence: TGCGCCAGCAGTGAGTCGAAAGCGGGGGGACAAGAGACCCAGTACTTC. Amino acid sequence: CASSESKAGGQETQYF.

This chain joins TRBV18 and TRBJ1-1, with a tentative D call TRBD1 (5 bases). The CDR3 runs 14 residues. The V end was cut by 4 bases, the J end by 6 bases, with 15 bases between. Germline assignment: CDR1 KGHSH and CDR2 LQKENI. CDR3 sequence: CASSRSGGVAEAFF. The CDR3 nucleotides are TGTGCCAGCTCACGAAGTGGAGGGGTCGCTGAAGCTTTCTTT.